This T cell receptor (beta chain) was sequenced in a study of T-cell memory formation after mild COVID-19. Background on the study: In these data, TCR clusters were largely donor specific. Study results and caveats: Some SARS-CoV-2-responding clones were already detected in memory before infection. The CD4+ clones that contracted clustered mainly within CM and EM, and the CD8+ clones concentrated in EMRA.

V dropped 6 bases and J dropped 7; count of bases not matched to a gene: 7. CDR1 is SEHNR and CDR2 is FQNEAQ in the germline V gene (reference sequence). This CDR3 is built from 13 residues. The TCR alpha and TCR beta cDNA libraries, bearing sample barcodes and UMIs, were generated by 5'RACE using constant-segment primers. TCRdb called the 5' RACE reads again in MiXCR, with one record for every CDR3 protein. The data show approximately 270,000 distinct CDR3 sequences, 15% to 20% seen once. A note on this clonotype: Antigen specificity is unknown.

Material for sequencing was PBMCs or a T cell subset sorted from them (not recorded which). This chain links TRBV7-9 with TRBJ2-5; TRBD1 matches at 8 bases. This clonotype was sampled from a man between 18 and 29 years old who had mild COVID-19 (a few samples of this study predate the infection). Cell type and time point are not known. The CDR3: CASRSGGLVTQYF. The DNA for the CDR3 is TGTGCCAGCAGATCAGGGGGCCTGGTGACCCAGTACTTC.